These 9 T cell receptor beta chains came from one sample sequenced in a study of shared clonotypes between healthy human individuals. Naive CD8 cells, CD45RO-negative and positively selected for CCR7, excluded terminally differentiated effector memory CD45RA+ cells. Measured with immunoSEQ multiplex PCR; TCRdb has only the in-frame clones, and not every one. The sample carries about 2.1 million clones, 85% to 95% recorded once. Sequencing was carried out using naive CD8+ T cells from PBMCs. These TCRs come from a young man in good health. Some clones in this sample may be carry-over from other donors' samples.

The CDR3 spells CASTRAGSRYEQYF. The CDR3 region has the DNA TGTGCCAGCACCCGGGCCGGTTCGCGTTACGAGCAGTACTTC. The chain joins TRBV7-8 to TRBJ2-7; D ambiguous. V lost 7 bases and J lost 4, with 17 bases in between. The CDR3 loop spans 14 amino acids. CDR1 and CDR2 (germline): SGHVS, FQNEAQ.

The V gene is TRBV27, the J gene TRBJ1-2, with a weak D call TRBD1 (5 bases). Germline V lookup: CDR1 MNHEY, CDR2 SMNVEV (reference sequence). This CDR3 is 13 amino acids long. V lost 5 bases, J lost 8 bases, and 15 bases lay in between. The CDR3: CASSLQSGTGYTF. CDR3 nucleotide sequence: TGTGCCAGCAGTCTCCAGTCGGGGACGGGCTACACCTTC.

The chain links TRBV6-1 to TRBJ1-1; 9 positions match TRBD1. This CDR3 has 16 amino acids. V gave up 3 bases and J gave up 1 base; unmatched junction bases: 6. Germline values: CDR1 MNHNS, CDR2 SASEGT. CDR3 region: CASSEDRGIQNTEAFF. CDR3 in DNA: TGTGCCAGCAGTGAGGACAGGGGTATTCAGAACACTGAAGCTTTCTTT.

This clone was seen only once. This rearrangement joins TRBV27 to TRBJ1-4; D might be TRBD1 (6 bases). CDR3 size: 12 residues. Trimming shortened V by 6 bases and J by 7 bases, and 9 bases separated the two germline ends. CDR1 and CDR2 from the germline V gene are MNHEY and SMNVEV (reference sequence). The CDR3 nucleotides read TGTGCCAGCAGCCCAGGGGTTGAAAAACTGTTTTTT. It is translated as CASSPGVEKLFF.

Only one count was recorded for this clone. This chain uses TRBV6-1 with TRBJ1-1; unclear D gene. Trimming took 2 bases from V and 3 from J, leaving 10 bases between them. The CDR3 runs 14 residues. The V gene's germline CDR1 is MNHNS and CDR2 SASEGT. In nucleotides, the CDR3 is TGTGCCAGCAGTGAACCACGGGATTACACTGAAGCTTTCTTT. Translated: CASSEPRDYTEAFF.

CDR3 coding DNA: TGTGCCAGCAGCTTATCGCAGGGGTTTACCTACGAGCAGTACTTC. Protein product: CASSLSQGFTYEQYF. The chain links TRBV11-2 to TRBJ2-7, with D maybe TRBD1 (6 bases). The CDR3 is made up of 15 amino acids. Germline CDR1 is SGHAT and CDR2 is FQNNGV. V was clipped by 2 bases and J by 2 bases, with 13 bases between them.

The chain carries TRBV7-9 and TRBJ1-1, with D unresolved. CDR3 length: 13 residues. Per germline, CDR1 SEHNR and CDR2 FQNEAQ (reference sequence). The ends were cut back, 0 bases at V and 5 bases at J, with 7 bases in the middle. CDR3 loop: CASSLAILTEAFF. CDR3 nucleotides: TGTGCCAGCAGCTTAGCTATTTTGACTGAAGCTTTCTTT.

The chain joins TRBV4-1 to TRBJ1-5, with 8 bases aligning to TRBD1. The CDR3 consists of 15 residues. Germline values: CDR1 MGHRA, CDR2 YSYEKL. V was pared by 4 bases and J by 3 bases, with 5 bases of the junction left unmatched. In DNA, the CDR3 is TGCGCCAGCAGCCTTTGGGACAGGCCCAATCAGCCCCAGCATTTT. This sequence encodes CASSLWDRPNQPQHF.

V usage is TRBV29-1 and J usage is TRBJ2-7; 8 bases line up with TRBD1. This CDR3 region has 12 residues. Germline loops: CDR1 SQVTM, CDR2 ANQGSEA. V was pared by 6 bases and J by 2 bases, with 3 bases of the junction left unmatched. CDR3 coding DNA: TGCAGCGTCCGACAGGGGCCCTACGAGCAGTACTTC. Translating gives CSVRQGPYEQYF.